This TCR beta chain stems from a study of human thymus T cells. Study-level points and caveats: What related research reported was that thymic repertoires overlapped highly among unrelated individuals. Across thymic and blood repertoires, the usage of V and J genes appeared to be biased.

Only in-frame clones appear in the TCRdb table, and some are missing; sequencing was by immunoSEQ multiplex PCR. Counted here are about 130,000 clones, approximately 96% occurring once; the ten biggest clones make up around 0.025%. Concerning this clone itself: What it binds is not known.

It was from resections taken during corrective heart surgery that the thymus tissue came. The CDR3 sequence is 13 residues long. The germline V gene encodes CDR1 SEHNR and CDR2 FQNEAQ (reference sequence). The germline V and J ends were trimmed by 5 bases and 5 bases, with 13 bases remaining between them. V gene TRBV7-9 combines with J gene TRBJ2-7; TRBD1 might be the D (6 bases). The sequenced material came from thymus tissue. The TCR originated in a boy under two years old with a congenital heart defect but otherwise immunologically healthy. CDR3 sequence reads: CASSTNRVNEQYF. The DNA for the CDR3 is TGTGCCAGCAGCACGAACAGGGTCAACGAGCAGTACTTC.